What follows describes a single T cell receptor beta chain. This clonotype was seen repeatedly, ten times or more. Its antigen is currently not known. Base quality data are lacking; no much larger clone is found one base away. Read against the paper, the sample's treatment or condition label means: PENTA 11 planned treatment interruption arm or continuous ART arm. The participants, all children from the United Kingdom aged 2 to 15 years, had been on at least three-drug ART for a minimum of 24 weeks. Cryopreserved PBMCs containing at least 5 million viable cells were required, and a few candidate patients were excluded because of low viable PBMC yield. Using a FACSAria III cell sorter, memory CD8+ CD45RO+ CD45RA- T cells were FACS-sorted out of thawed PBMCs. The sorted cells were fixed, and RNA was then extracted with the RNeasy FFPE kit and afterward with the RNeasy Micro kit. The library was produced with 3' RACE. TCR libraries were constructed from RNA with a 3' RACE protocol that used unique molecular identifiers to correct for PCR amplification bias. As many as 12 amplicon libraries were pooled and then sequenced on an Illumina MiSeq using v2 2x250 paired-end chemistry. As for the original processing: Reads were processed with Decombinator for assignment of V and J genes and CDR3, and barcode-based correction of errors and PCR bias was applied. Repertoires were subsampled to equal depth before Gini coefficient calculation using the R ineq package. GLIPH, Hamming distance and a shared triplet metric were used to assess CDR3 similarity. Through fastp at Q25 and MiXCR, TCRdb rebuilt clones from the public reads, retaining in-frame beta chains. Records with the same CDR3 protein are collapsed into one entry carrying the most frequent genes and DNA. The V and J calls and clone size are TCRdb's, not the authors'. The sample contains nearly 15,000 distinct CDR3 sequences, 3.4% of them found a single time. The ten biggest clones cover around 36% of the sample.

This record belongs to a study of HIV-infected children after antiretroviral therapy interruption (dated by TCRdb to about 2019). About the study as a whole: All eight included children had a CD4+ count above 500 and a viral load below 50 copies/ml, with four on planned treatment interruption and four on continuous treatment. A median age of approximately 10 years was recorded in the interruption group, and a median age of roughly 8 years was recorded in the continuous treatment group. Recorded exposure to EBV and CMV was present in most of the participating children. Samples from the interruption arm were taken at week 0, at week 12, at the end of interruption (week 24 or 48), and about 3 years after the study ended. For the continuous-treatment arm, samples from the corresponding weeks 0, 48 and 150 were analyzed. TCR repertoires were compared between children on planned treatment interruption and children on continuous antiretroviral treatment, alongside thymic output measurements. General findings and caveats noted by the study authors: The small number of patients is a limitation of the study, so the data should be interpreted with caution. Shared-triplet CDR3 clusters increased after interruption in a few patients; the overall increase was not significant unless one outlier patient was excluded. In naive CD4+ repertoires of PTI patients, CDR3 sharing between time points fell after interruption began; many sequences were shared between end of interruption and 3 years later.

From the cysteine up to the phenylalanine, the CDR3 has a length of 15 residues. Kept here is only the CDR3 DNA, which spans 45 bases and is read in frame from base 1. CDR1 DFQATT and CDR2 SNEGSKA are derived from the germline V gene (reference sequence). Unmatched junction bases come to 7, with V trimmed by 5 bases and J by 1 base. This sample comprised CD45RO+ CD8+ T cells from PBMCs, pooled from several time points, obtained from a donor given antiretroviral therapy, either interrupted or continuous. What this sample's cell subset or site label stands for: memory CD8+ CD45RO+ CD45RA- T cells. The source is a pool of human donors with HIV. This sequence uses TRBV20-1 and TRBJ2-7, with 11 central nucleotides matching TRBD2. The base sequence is TGCAGTGCTCCCGGGACTAGCGGATTTTCCTACGAGCAGTACTTC. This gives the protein CSAPGTSGFSYEQYF.